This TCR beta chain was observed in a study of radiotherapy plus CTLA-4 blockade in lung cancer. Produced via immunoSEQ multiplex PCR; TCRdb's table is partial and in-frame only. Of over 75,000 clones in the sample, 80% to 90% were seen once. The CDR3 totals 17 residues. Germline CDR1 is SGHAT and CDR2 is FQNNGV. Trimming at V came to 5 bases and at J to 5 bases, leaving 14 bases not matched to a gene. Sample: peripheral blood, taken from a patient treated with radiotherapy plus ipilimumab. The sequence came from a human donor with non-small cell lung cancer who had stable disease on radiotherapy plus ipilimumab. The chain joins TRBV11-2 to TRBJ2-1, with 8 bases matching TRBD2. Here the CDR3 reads CASSPLPGREAHNEQFF. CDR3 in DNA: TGTGCCAGCAGCCCCCTCCCTGGGCGGGAGGCCCACAATGAGCAGTTCTTC. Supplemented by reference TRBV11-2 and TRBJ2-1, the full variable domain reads EAGVAQSPRYKIIEKRQSVAFWCNPISGHATLYWYQQILGQGPKLLIQFQNNGVVDDSQLPKDRFSAERLKGVDSTLKIQPAKLEDSAVYLCASSPLPGREAHNEQFFGPGTRLTVL.